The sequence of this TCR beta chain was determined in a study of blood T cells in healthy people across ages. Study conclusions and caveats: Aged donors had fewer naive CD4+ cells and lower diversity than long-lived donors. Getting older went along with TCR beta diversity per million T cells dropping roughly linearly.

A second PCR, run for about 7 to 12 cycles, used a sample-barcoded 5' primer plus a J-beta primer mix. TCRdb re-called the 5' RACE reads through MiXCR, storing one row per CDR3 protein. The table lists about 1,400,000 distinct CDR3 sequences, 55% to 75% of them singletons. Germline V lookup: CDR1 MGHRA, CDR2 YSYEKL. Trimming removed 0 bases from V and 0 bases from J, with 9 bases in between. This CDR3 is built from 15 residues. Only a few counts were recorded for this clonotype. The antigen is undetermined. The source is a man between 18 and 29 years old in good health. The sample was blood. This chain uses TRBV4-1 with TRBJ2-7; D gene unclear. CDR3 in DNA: TGCGCCAGCAGCCAAGATTACCGGGCCTCCTACGAGCAGTACTTC. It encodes CASSQDYRASYEQYF.